This T cell receptor beta chain was obtained from a study of cytomegalovirus exposure and HLA in healthy donors. PCR amplification relied on 60 Vbeta primers (plus 13 Jbeta primers). Measured with immunoSEQ multiplex PCR; TCRdb has only the in-frame clones, and not every one. Here the sample spans 75,000 to 100,000 clones, around 77% being singletons. CDR1 SNHLY and CDR2 FYNNEI come from the germline V gene. V gave up 4 bases and J gave up 2 bases, with 9 bases separating them. This CDR3 has 14 amino acids. Material for sequencing was PBMCs. The clonotype was recovered from a man aged 25-40 years in good health and CMV-seronegative. The chain links TRBV2 to TRBJ1-5, with D possibly being TRBD1 (6 bases). The chain's CDR3 is CASSGRGGNQPQHF. The CDR3 bases are TGTGCCAGCAGTGGCAGGGGAGGCAATCAGCCCCAGCATTTT.